These 5 T cell receptor beta chains were all obtained from the same sample, sequenced in a study of T cell responses to AZD1222 COVID-19 vaccine (dated by TCRdb to about 2021). Libraries were prepared through the immunoSEQ multiplex PCR assay. Sourced from immuneACCESS, this table was stored by TCRdb with only in-frame sequences that have V and J called. A share of the clones is absent; for the studies checked, an unresolved V gene accounts for under half, and the remainder has no known explanation. This sample comprises about 140,000 clones, 92% of them detected only once. The ten largest clones take up approximately 5.4% of the sample. According to the study, the label for this sample's time point signals: baseline before first vaccination. The sample in question was peripheral blood, obtained on day 0 of AZD1222 vaccination. The origin of the receptors is an adult in good health.

The rearrangement joins TRBV2 to TRBJ1-5; 9 bases map to TRBD1. Germline V gene data show CDR1 as SNHLY and CDR2 as FYNNEI. This CDR3 spans 14 amino acids. The ends lost 8 bases at V and 1 base at J; junction bases unmatched: 3. The CDR3 DNA sequence: TGTGCCAGCCAGACAGGGGGGAGCAATCAGCCCCAGCATTTT. It codes for CASQTGGSNQPQHF.

The chain recombines TRBV6-5 with TRBJ1-1, with a tentative D call TRBD1 (5 bases). Germline values: CDR1 MNHEY, CDR2 SVGAGI. The CDR3 is 13 residues long. Trimming removed 6 bases at V and 4 bases at J, with 12 bases between. CDR3 bases: TGTGCCAGCAGGATGCAGGGAGGCACTGAAGCTTTCTTT. Its translation: CASRMQGGTEAFF.

This clone was counted a few times. The J gene is TRBJ2-1, the V gene TRBV18, with D maybe TRBD2 (6 bases). The CDR3 has 15 amino acids. Germline CDR1 and CDR2: KGHSH and LQKENI. The V end was cut by 3 bases, the J end by 4 bases, with 13 bases between. The CDR3 protein is CASSPAAGTYNEQFF. As DNA, the CDR3 is TGTGCCAGCTCACCTGCTGCGGGAACTTACAATGAGCAGTTCTTC.

The genes are TRBV9 and TRBJ1-4; possibly TRBD1 for D (5 bases). The V gene lost 0 bases and the J gene lost 5 bases, with 14 bases spanning the gap. The CDR3 is 16 amino acids. Germline V CDR1 and CDR2: SGDLS, YYNGEE. CDR3 DNA: TGTGCCAGCAGCGTAGCGGGGGGAAGTTCCAATGAAAAACTGTTTTTT. Protein: CASSVAGGSSNEKLFF. Combining the CDR3 with reference TRBV9 and TRBJ1-4 gives the whole variable domain DSGVTQTPKHLITATGQRVTLRCSPRSGDLSVYWYQQSLDQGLQFLIQYYNGEERAKGNILERFSAQQFPDLHSELNLSSLELGDSALYFCASSVAGGSSNEKLFFGSGTQLSVL.

The rearrangement uses TRBV7-9 and TRBJ2-1; no definite D call. This CDR3 contains 13 residues. Between the trimmed V and J ends, which lost 1 base and 6 bases, there was a span of 7 bases. Germline CDR1 is SEHNR and CDR2 is FQNEAQ (reference sequence). The CDR3 reads CASSLGQVNEQFF. The CDR3 DNA sequence: TGTGCCAGCAGCTTAGGGCAGGTCAATGAGCAGTTCTTC.